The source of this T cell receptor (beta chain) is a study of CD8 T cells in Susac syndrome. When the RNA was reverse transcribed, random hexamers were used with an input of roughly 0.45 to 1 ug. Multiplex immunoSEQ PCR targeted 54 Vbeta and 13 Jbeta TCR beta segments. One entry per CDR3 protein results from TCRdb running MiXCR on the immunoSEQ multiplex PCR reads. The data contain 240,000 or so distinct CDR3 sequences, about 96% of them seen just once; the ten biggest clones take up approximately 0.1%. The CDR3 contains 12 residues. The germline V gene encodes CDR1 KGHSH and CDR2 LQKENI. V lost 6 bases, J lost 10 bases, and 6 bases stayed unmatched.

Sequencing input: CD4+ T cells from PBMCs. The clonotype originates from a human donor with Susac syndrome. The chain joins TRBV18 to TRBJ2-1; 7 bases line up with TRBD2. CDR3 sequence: CASSPGRGEQFF. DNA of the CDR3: TGTGCCAGCTCTCCGGGGAGGGGCGAGCAGTTCTTC.